Listed below are T cell receptor beta chains from one sample, sequenced in a study of beta chain features in type 1 diabetes. Here immunoSEQ multiplex PCR was the method, and the copy in TCRdb shows in-frame clones only, minus some. Among about 340,000 clones listed, roughly 8.8% were seen once. The sample taken for sequencing was central memory CD4+ T cells from blood. Every receptor here comes from a man aged 25-45 years with type 1 diabetes. The CDR3 runs from the conserved cysteine through the conserved F or W. D genes are given only for firm matches. Clone size appears in some rows only: once, few, many, or a class for an expanded clone.

NA	TRBV2	NA	TRBJ1-2	TGTGCCAGCAGTGAGCAGGGCCCTTACTATGGCTACACCTTC	CASSEQGPYYGYTF
few	TRBV7-2	TRBD1	TRBJ2-3	TGTGCCAGCAGCTCCGGACAGGGGGCGCTTTATACGCAGTATTTT	CASSSGQGALYTQYF
NA	TRBV29-1	NA	TRBJ2-3	TGCAGCGTTTCTGTACGAGGAGGGGACTCGGTGGATACGCAGTATTTT	CSVSVRGGDSVDTQYF
few	TRBV28	NA	TRBJ1-6	TGTGCCAGCGGGCCCGGGACACCTAATTCACCCCTCCACTTT	CASGPGTPNSPLHF
NA	TRBV7-2	TRBD2	TRBJ2-1	TGTGCCAGCAGCTTAATCGCTAGCGGTTCCTACAATGAGCAGTTCTTC	CASSLIASGSYNEQFF
NA	TRBV9	NA	TRBJ2-7	TGTGCCAGCAGCGTTGGACCGTACTACGAGCAGTACTTC	CASSVGPYYEQYF
many	TRBV14	NA	TRBJ2-1	TGTGCCAGCAGCTCGGTGGGGAGGAATGAGCAGTTCTTC	CASSSVGRNEQFF
few	TRBV27	NA	TRBJ2-3	TGTGCCAGCAGTCCCCGCCCTGTGGGGACAGATACGCAGTATTTT	CASSPRPVGTDTQYF
few	TRBV5-1	TRBD2	TRBJ2-1	TGCGCCAGCGGTTCCGGGACTAGCGGGAATGAGCAGTTCTTC	CASGSGTSGNEQFF
NA	TRBV19	NA	TRBJ1-1	TGTGCCAGTAGTGCTTCGGGGTCCCTCCCGAACACTGAAGCTTTCTTT	CASSASGSLPNTEAFF
NA	TRBV19	NA	TRBJ1-5	TGTGCCAGTAGTATTCCCCACCTCGATCAGCCCCAGCATTTT	CASSIPHLDQPQHF
NA	TRBV9	NA	TRBJ2-3	TGTGCCAGCAGCGTGTCGGGGGCCGGAGATACGCAGTATTTT	CASSVSGAGDTQYF
few	TRBV7-9	TRBD2	TRBJ2-5	TGTGCCAGCAGCACCATCCGGGAGGGATCGCAAGAGACCCAGTACTTC	CASSTIREGSQETQYF
many	TRBV19	NA	TRBJ2-7	TGTGCCAGTAGTATCGCTGCAGAGCAGTACTTC	CASSIAAEQYF
few	TRBV5-1	NA	TRBJ1-1	TGCGCCAGCAGCTTGACAGGGACCATGAACACTGAAGCTTTCTTT	CASSLTGTMNTEAFF
NA	TRBV29-1	NA	TRBJ1-4	TGCAGCGTGAGAGTGGGGGGCACTAATGAAAAACTGTTTTTT	CSVRVGGTNEKLFF
few	TRBV6-5	NA	TRBJ2-7	TGTGCCAGCAGGCGCCTAGAGGGGAGCTACGAGCAGTACTTC	CASRRLEGSYEQYF
NA	TRBV7-6	NA	TRBJ2-7	TGTGCCAGCAGCTTAGAGGTGACCGCAGGGCTCTCCGAGCAGTACTTC	CASSLEVTAGLSEQYF
NA	TRBV4-1	NA	TRBJ2-7	TGCGCCAGCAGCAGGGACACTAAATACGAGCAGTACTTC	CASSRDTKYEQYF
few	TRBV4-3	TRBD2	TRBJ2-5	TGCGCCAGCAGCTACGTAGCGGGGACACACCAAGAGACCCAGTACTTC	CASSYVAGTHQETQYF
few	TRBV7-2	NA	TRBJ2-7	TGTGCCAGCGGCTCGGGTGCCGGGTCCTACGAGCAGTACTTC	CASGSGAGSYEQYF
many	TRBV14	NA	TRBJ1-2	TGTGCCAGCAGCCAAGATCTAAGAGGGTGGAATGGCTACACCTTC	CASSQDLRGWNGYTF
NA	TRBV7-8	NA	TRBJ2-3	TGTGCCAGCAGCTTAGCGTCCGGGACTAGCACAGATACGCAGTATTTT	CASSLASGTSTDTQYF
few	TRBV29-1	TRBD2	TRBJ2-7	TGCAGCGTTGAACGTAGCGGGGGGGCCTACGAGCAGTACTTC	CSVERSGGAYEQYF
few	TRBV2	NA	TRBJ2-4	TGTGCCAGCAGCGAGGTGGGGGGGGCCGGGAACATTCAGTACTTC	CASSEVGGAGNIQYF
few	TRBV29-1	NA	TRBJ2-5	TGCAGCGTTGAAAGGGTTTGGGAAGAGACCCAGTACTTC	CSVERVWEETQYF
NA	TRBV6-5	NA	TRBJ2-7	TGTGCCAGCAGTTCGGGCCCCGAGCAGTACTTC	CASSSGPEQYF
NA	TRBV6-1	NA	TRBJ1-3	TGTGCCAGCAACGACAGGTCTTTGGGAAACACCATATATTTT	CASNDRSLGNTIYF
NA	TRBV7-6	NA	TRBJ2-5	TGTGCCAGCAGCACGGCCCGGGACACGGTGACGCAGTACTTC	CASSTARDTVTQYF
few	TRBV7-2	NA	TRBJ2-5	TGTGCCAGCAGCTTATTCCAGGAGACCCAGTACTTC	CASSLFQETQYF
NA	TRBV21-1	NA	TRBJ2-1	TGTGCCAGCAGCAGACGACTAGCGGGGGGGTTCTACAATGAGCAGTTCTTC	CASSRRLAGGFYNEQFF
few	TRBV18	NA	TRBJ2-5	TGTGCCAGCTCACCTATGGGAGAGACCCAGTACTTC	CASSPMGETQYF
NA	TRBV27	NA	TRBJ1-3	TGTGCCAGCAGCAACCAGGGTCTCGAGGGTGGAAACACCATATATTTT	CASSNQGLEGGNTIYF
many	TRBV5-1	NA	TRBJ1-2	TGCGCCAGCAGAACAGACAGAGACTATGGCTACACCTTC	CASRTDRDYGYTF
NA	TRBV29-1	NA	TRBJ1-5	TGCAGCGTTGAGGGAGGGTCAAATCAGCCCCAGCATTTT	CSVEGGSNQPQHF
NA	TRBV29-1	NA	TRBJ1-1	TGCAGCGCCCCGGCCATTTCGGGGCGTGGGACTGAAGCTTTCTTT	CSAPAISGRGTEAFF